This T cell receptor (beta chain) came from a study of cytomegalovirus exposure and HLA in healthy donors. Findings of the study overall: The authors assumed roughly uniform sequencing depth across donors for presence/absence analyses. Cytomegalovirus status, reportedly, was diagnosed with high specificity and sensitivity by the classifier. In vitro data verified a few CMV-associated chains as specific for CMV antigens.

In the PCR, 60 Vbeta and 13 Jbeta primers were used. Method: immunoSEQ multiplex PCR; TCRdb's copy keeps in-frame clones and lacks some. This sample's table reports tens of thousands of clones. A remark on this clone: The antigen remains unidentified.

CDR3 size: 12 residues. Germline V CDR1 and CDR2: SQVTM, ANQGSEA. Trimming cost V 5 bases and J 3 bases, with 7 bases left between them. Each donor's status was that of a healthy bone marrow donor. The sequencing input was PBMCs. This receptor was identified in a man aged 35-49 years in good health and CMV-seronegative. The chain joins TRBV29-1 to TRBJ2-2; D call uncertain. The CDR3 region has the DNA TGCAGCGTTCTAGAGGACACCGGGGAGCTGTTTTTT. It encodes CSVLEDTGELFF.